In this sample, the clone carrying this TCR beta chain turned up a few times. This record belongs to a study of T-cell reconstitution after alpha-beta-depleted transplantation in children. The CDR3 has 18 residues. Germline assignment: CDR1 SGHTA and CDR2 FQGTGA. V shed 3 bases, J shed 4 bases, and the junction held 13 bases outside the gene matches. As it was prepared, the TCRbeta library received unique molecular identifiers. TCRdb independently ran MiXCR on the PCR reads; one entry per CDR3 protein. The profile shows roughly 200,000 distinct CDR3 sequences, approximately 7% of them singletons. The specimen was PBMCs, collected before TCRalphabeta/CD19-depleted stem cell transplant. The receptor was derived from a boy younger than 10 with acute lymphoblastic leukemia, due to receive a stem cell transplant. The chain links TRBV7-3 to TRBJ2-3; the match to TRBD2 covers 10 bases. The CDR3 region is CASSLQRFSGGAADTQYF. In nucleotides, the CDR3 is TGTGCCAGCAGCTTGCAGAGGTTCAGCGGGGGGGCAGCAGATACGCAGTATTTT. The variable domain in full, completed from reference TRBV7-3 and TRBJ2-3, reads GAGVSQTPSNKVTEKGKYVELRCDPISGHTALYWYRQSLGQGPEFLIYFQGTGAADDSGLPNDRFFAVRPEGSVSTLKIQRTERGDSAVYLCASSLQRFSGGAADTQYFGPGTRLTVL.